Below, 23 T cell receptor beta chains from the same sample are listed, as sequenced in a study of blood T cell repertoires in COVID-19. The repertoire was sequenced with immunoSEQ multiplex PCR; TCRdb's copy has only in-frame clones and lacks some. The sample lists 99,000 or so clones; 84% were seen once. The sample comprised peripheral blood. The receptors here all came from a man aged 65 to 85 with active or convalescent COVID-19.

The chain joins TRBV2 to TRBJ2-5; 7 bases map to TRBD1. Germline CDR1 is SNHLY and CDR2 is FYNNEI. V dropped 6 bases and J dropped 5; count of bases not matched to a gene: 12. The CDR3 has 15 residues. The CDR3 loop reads CASRTSGQPRETQYF. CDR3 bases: TGTGCCAGCAGGACCTCGGGACAGCCAAGGGAGACCCAGTACTTC.

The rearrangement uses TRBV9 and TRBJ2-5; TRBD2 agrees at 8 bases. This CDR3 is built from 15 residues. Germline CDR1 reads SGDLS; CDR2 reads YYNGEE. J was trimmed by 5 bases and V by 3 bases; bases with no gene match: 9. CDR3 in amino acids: CASSETSGPWETQYF. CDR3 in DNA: TGTGCCAGCAGCGAAACTAGCGGCCCCTGGGAGACCCAGTACTTC. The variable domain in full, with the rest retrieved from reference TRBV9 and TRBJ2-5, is DSGVTQTPKHLITATGQRVTLRCSPRSGDLSVYWYQQSLDQGLQFLIQYYNGEERAKGNILERFSAQQFPDLHSELNLSSLELGDSALYFCASSETSGPWETQYFGPGTRLLVL.

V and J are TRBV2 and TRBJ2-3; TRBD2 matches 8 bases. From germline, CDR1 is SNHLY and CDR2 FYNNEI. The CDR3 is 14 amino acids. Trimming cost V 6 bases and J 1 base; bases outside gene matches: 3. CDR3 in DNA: TGTGCCAGCAGACGAGCGGGGGGCACAGATACGCAGTATTTT. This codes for CASRRAGGTDTQYF.

The CDR3 bases are TGTGCCAGCAGCTCAAACAGGGTGGGGACCTACAATGAGCAGTTCTTC. It specifies CASSSNRVGTYNEQFF. The gene calls are TRBV2 and TRBJ2-1; TRBD1 is a possible D gene (6 bases). V was shortened by 6 bases and J by 2 bases, with 17 bases between the two germline ends. Looked up from germline, CDR1 is SNHLY and CDR2 is FYNNEI. This CDR3 region has 16 residues. The full variable domain, with the rest looked up from reference TRBV2 and TRBJ2-1, is EPEVTQTPSHQVTQMGQEVILRCVPISNHLYFYWYRQILGQKVEFLVSFYNNEISEKSEIFDDQFSVERPDGSNFTLKIRSTKLEDSAMYFCASSSNRVGTYNEQFFGPGTRLTVL.

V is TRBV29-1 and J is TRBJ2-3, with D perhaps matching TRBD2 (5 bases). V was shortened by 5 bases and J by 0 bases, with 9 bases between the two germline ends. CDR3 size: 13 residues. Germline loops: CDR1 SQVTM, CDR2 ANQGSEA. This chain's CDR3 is CSVSGASTDTQYF. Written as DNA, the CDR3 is TGCAGCGTTAGCGGAGCTAGCACAGATACGCAGTATTTT.

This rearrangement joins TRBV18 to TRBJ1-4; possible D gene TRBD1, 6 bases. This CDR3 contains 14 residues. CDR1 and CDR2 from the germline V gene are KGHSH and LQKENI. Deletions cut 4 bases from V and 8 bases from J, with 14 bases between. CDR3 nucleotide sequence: TGTGCCAGCTCACGGGACATGTATGGAGAAAAACTGTTTTTT. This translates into CASSRDMYGEKLFF.

The CDR3 sequence: CASSAGQLSSYNSPLHF. In DNA, the CDR3 is TGTGCCAGCAGCGCGGGACAGCTAAGCTCCTATAATTCACCCCTCCACTTT. The chain recombines TRBV5-8 with TRBJ1-6, with TRBD1 matching over 7 bases. This CDR3 spans 17 amino acids. Germline assignment: CDR1 SGHTS and CDR2 YDEGEE. V trimming: 4 bases; J trimming: 0 bases; junction bases outside the gene matches: 7.

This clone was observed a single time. The CDR3 bases are TGCAGTGCCAGTGGTCCTACCGAGCAGTACTTC. The encoded protein is CSASGPTEQYF. V usage is TRBV20-1 and J usage is TRBJ2-7; D not certain. The CDR3 is 11 residues long. Germline values: CDR1 DFQATT, CDR2 SNEGSKA (reference sequence). V was trimmed by 6 bases and J by 6 bases, leaving 12 bases between them.

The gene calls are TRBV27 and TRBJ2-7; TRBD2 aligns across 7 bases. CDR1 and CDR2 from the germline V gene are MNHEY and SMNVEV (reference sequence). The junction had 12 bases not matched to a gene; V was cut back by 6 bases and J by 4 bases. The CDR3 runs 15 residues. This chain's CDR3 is CASSDPGLAEYEQYF. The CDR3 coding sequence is TGTGCCAGCAGCGACCCCGGGCTAGCGGAATACGAGCAGTACTTC.

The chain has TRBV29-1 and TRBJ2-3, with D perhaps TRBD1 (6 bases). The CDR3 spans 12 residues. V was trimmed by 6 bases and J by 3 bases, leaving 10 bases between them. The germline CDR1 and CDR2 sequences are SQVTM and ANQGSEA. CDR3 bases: TGCAGCGTCGCCACAGGGACAGATACGCAGTATTTT. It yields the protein CSVATGTDTQYF.

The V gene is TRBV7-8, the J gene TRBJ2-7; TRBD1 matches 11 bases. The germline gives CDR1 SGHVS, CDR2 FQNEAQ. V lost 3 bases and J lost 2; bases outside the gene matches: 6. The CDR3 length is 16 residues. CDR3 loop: CASSFPGQGATYEQYF. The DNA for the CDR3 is TGTGCCAGCAGCTTTCCCGGACAGGGGGCAACCTACGAGCAGTACTTC.

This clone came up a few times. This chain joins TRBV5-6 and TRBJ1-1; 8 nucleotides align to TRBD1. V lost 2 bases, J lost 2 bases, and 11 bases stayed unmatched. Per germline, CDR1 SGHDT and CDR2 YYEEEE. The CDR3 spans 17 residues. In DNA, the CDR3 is TGTGCCAGCAGCTTCGTTCGTGGGACAGGAATAAACACTGAAGCTTTCTTT. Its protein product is CASSFVRGTGINTEAFF. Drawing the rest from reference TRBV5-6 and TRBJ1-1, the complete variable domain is DAGVTQSPTHLIKTRGQQVTLRCSPKSGHDTVSWYQQALGQGPQFIFQYYEEEERQRGNFPDRFSGHQFPNYSSELNVNALLLGDSALYLCASSFVRGTGINTEAFFGQGTRLTVV.

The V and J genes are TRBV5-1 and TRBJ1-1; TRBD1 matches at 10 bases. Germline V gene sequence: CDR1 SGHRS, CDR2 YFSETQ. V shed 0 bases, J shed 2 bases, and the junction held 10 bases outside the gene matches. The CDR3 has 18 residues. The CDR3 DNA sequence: TGCGCCAGCAGCTTGGAGCCGGGACAGGGGTGGGGAAACACTGAAGCTTTCTTT. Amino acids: CASSLEPGQGWGNTEAFF.

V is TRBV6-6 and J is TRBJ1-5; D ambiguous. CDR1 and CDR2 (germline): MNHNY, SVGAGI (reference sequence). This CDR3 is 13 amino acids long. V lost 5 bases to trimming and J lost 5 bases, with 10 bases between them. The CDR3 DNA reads TGTGCCAGCAGTCCACAGCTCGATCAGCCCCAGCATTTT. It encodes CASSPQLDQPQHF.

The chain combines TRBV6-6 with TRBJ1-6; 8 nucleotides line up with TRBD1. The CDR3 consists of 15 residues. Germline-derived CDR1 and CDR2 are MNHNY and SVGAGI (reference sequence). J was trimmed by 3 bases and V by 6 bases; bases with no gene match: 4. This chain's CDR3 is CASSPDRVYNSPLHF. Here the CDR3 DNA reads TGTGCCAGCAGCCCGGACAGGGTCTATAATTCACCCCTCCACTTT.

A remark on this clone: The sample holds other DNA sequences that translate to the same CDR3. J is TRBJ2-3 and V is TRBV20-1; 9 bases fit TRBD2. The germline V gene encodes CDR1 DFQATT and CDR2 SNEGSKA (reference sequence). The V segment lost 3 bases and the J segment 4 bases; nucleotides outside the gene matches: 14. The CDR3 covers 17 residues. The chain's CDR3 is CSASVERGGGVADTQYF. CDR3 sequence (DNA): TGCAGTGCTAGTGTCGAAAGGGGCGGGGGGGTGGCAGATACGCAGTATTTT.

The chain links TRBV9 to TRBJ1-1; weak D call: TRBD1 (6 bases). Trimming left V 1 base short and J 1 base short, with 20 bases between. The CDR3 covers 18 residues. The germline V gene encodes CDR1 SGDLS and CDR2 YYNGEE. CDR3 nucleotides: TGTGCCAGCAGCGTATCTCCGTCGAGGCAGGGGAAGAACACTGAAGCTTTCTTT. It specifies CASSVSPSRQGKNTEAFF. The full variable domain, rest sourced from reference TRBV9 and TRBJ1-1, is DSGVTQTPKHLITATGQRVTLRCSPRSGDLSVYWYQQSLDQGLQFLIQYYNGEERAKGNILERFSAQQFPDLHSELNLSSLELGDSALYFCASSVSPSRQGKNTEAFFGQGTRLTVV.

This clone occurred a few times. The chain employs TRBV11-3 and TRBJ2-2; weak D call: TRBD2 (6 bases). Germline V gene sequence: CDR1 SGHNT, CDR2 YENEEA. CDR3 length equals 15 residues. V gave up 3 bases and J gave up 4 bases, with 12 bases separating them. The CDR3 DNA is TGTGCCAGCAGCTTTCAGGGAGGAGGCACCGGGGAGCTGTTTTTT. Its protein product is CASSFQGGGTGELFF.

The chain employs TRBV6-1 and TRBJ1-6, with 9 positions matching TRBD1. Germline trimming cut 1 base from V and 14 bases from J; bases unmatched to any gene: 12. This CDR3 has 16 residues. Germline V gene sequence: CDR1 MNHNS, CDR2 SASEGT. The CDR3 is CASSEVFGTGRSSLHF. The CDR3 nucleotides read TGTGCCAGCAGTGAAGTGTTCGGGACAGGGCGCTCTTCCCTCCACTTT.

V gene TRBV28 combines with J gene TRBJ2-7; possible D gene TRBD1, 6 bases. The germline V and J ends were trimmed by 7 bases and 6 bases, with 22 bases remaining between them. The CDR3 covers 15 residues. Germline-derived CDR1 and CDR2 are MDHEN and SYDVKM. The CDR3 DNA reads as TGTGCCAGCAACTGGTTGTCTCGAAGGGGGAGCGAGCAGTACTTC. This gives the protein CASNWLSRRGSEQYF.

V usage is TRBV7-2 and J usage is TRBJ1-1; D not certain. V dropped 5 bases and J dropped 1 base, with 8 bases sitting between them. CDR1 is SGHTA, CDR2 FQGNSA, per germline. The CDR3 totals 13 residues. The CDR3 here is CASSQVRNTEAFF. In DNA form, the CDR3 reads TGTGCCAGCAGCCAGGTCCGGAACACTGAAGCTTTCTTT.

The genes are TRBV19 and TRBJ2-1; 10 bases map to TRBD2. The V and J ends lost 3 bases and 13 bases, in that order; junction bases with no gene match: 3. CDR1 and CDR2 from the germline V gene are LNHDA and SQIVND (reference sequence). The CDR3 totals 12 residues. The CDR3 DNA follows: TGTGCCAGTAGTATCACTAGCGGGGTACAGTTCTTC. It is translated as CASSITSGVQFF.

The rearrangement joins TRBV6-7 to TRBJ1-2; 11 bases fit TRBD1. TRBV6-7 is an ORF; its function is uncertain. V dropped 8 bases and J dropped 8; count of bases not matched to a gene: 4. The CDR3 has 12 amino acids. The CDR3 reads CASRTGGVGYTF. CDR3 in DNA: TGTGCCAGCCGGACAGGGGGCGTAGGCTACACCTTC.